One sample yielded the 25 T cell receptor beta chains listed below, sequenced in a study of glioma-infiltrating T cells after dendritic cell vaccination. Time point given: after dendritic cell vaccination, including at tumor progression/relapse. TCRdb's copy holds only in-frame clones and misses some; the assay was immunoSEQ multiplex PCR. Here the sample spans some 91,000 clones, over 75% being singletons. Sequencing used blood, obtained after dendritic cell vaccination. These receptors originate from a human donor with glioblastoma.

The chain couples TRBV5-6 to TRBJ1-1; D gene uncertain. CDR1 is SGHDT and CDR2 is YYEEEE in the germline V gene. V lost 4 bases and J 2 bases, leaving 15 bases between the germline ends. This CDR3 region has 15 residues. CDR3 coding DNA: TGTGCCAGCAGCGGTGCCGGGAGTCTAAACACTGAAGCTTTCTTT. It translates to CASSGAGSLNTEAFF.

CDR3 bases: TGTGCCAGTAGTGCCGCCCTAGTCAAGGCTGGGGCCAACGTCCTGACTTTC. This sequence encodes CASSAALVKAGANVLTF. V is TRBV19 and J is TRBJ2-6; D is ambiguous. Germline V gene data show CDR1 as LNHDA and CDR2 as SQIVND (reference sequence). This CDR3 is built from 17 residues. Trimming cost V 5 bases and J 2 bases, with 16 bases left between them.

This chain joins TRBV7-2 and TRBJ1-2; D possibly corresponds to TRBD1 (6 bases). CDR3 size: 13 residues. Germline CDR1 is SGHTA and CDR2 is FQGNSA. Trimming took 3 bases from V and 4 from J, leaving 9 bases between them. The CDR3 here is CASSLTGAYGYTF. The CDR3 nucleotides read TGTGCCAGCAGCTTGACAGGAGCCTATGGCTACACCTTC.

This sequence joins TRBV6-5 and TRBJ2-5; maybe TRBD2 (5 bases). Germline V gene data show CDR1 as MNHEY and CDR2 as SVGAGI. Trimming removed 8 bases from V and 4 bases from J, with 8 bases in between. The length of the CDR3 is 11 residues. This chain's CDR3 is CASGRAETQYF. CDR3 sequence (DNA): TGTGCCAGCGGGAGAGCAGAGACCCAGTACTTC.

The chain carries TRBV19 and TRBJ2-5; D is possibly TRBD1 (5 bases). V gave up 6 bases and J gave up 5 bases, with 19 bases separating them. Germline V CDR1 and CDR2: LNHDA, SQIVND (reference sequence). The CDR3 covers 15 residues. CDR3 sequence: CASRPTDPNLETQYF. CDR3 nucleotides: TGTGCCAGTAGACCGACAGACCCAAACCTTGAGACCCAGTACTTC.

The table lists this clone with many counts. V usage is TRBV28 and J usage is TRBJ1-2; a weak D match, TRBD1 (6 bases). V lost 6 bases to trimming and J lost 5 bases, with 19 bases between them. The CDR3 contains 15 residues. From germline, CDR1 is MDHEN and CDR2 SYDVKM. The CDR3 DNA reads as TGTGCCAGCAGGACACACTTGGGGGCAGAATATGGCTACACCTTC. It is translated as CASRTHLGAEYGYTF.

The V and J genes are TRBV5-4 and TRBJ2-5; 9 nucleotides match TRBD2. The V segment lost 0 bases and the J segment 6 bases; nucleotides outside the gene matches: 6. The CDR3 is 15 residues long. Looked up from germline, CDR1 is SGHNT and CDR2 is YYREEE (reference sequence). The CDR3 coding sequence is TGTGCCAGCAGCTTGGCTAGCGGGGATTGGAAGACCCAGTACTTC. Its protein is CASSLASGDWKTQYF.

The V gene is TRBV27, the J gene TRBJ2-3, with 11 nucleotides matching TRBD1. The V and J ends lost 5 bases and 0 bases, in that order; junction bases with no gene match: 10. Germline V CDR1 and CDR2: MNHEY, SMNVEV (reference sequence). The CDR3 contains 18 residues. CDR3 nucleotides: TGTGCCAGCAGTCGTCGGACAGGGGGCGATTCTAGCACAGATACGCAGTATTTT. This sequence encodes CASSRRTGGDSSTDTQYF.

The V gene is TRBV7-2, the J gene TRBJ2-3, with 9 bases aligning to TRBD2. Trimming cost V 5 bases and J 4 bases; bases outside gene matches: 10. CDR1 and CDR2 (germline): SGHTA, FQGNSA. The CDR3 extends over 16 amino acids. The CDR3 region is CASSPKGLAGADTQYF. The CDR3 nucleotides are TGTGCCAGCAGCCCAAAGGGGTTAGCGGGAGCAGATACGCAGTATTTT.

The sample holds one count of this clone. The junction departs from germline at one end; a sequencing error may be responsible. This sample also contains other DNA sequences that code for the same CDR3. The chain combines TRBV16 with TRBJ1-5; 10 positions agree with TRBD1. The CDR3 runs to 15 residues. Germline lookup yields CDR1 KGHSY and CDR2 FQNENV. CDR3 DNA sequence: TGTGCCAGCAGTCAATCCGGGACAGGGGATCAGCCCCAGCATTTT. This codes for CASSQSGTGDQPQHF.

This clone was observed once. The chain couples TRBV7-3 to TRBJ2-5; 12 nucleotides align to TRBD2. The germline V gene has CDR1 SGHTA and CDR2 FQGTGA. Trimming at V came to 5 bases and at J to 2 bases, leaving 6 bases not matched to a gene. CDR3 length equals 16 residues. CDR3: CASSPTSGSLQETQYF. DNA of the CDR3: TGTGCCAGCAGCCCGACTAGCGGGAGTTTGCAAGAGACCCAGTACTTC.

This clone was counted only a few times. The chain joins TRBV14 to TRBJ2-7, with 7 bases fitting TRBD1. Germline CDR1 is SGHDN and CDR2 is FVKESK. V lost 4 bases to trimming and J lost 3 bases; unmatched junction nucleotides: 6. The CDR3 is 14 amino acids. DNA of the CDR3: TGTGCCAGCAGCCCCGGGACAGCCCGCTACGAGCAGTACTTC. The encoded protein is CASSPGTARYEQYF.

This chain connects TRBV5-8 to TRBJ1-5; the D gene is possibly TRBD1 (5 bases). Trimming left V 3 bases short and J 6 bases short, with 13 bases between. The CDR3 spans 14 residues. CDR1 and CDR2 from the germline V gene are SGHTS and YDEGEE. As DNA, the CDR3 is TGTGCCAGCAGCTCAAGGGGAATAGGTCAGCCCCAGCATTTT. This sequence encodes CASSSRGIGQPQHF. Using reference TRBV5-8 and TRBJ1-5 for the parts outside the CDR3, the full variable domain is EAGVTQSPTHLIKTRGQQATLRCSPISGHTSVYWYQQALGLGLQFLLWYDEGEERNRGNFPPRFSGRQFPNYSSELNVNALELEDSALYLCASSSRGIGQPQHFGDGTRLSIL.

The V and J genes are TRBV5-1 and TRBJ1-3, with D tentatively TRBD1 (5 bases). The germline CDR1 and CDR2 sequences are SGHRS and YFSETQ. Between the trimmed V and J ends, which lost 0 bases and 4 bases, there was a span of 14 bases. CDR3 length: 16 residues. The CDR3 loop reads CASSLDTQGEGNTIYF. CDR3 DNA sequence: TGCGCCAGCAGCTTGGATACGCAGGGCGAGGGAAACACCATATATTTT. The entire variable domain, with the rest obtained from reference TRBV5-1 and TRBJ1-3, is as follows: KAGVTQTPRYLIKTRGQQVTLSCSPISGHRSVSWYQQTPGQGLQFLFEYFSETQRNKGNFPGRFSGRQFSNSRSEMNVSTLELGDSALYLCASSLDTQGEGNTIYFGEGSWLTVV.

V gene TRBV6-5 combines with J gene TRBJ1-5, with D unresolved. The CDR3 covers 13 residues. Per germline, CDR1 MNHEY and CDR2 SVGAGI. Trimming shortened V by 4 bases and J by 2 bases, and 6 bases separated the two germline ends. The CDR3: CASSSGGNQPQHF. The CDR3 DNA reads TGTGCCAGCAGTTCCGGGGGCAATCAGCCCCAGCATTTT.

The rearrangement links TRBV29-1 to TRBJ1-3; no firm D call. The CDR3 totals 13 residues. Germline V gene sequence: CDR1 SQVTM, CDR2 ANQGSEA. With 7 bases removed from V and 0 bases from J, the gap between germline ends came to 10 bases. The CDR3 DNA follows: TGCAGCGCGCGGAGGCCCTCTGGAAACACCATATATTTT. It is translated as CSARRPSGNTIYF.

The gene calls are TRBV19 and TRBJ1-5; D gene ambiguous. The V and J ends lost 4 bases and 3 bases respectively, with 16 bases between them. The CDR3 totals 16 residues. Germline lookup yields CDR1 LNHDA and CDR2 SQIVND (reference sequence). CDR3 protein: CASSTTTRAANQPQHF. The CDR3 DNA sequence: TGTGCCAGTAGTACGACCACGAGGGCGGCCAATCAGCCCCAGCATTTT.

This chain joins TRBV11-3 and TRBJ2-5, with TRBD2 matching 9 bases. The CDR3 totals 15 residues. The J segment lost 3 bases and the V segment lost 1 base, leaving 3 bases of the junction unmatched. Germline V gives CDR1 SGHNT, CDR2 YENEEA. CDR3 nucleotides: TGTGCCAGCAGCTTAGGAGTAGCGGGAGAAGAGACCCAGTACTTC. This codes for CASSLGVAGEETQYF.

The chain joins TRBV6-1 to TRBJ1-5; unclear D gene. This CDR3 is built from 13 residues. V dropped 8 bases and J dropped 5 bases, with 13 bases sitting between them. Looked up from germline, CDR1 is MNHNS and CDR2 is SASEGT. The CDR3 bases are TGTGCCAGCCGAGGTGGCGGCGATCAGCCCCAGCATTTT. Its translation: CASRGGGDQPQHF.

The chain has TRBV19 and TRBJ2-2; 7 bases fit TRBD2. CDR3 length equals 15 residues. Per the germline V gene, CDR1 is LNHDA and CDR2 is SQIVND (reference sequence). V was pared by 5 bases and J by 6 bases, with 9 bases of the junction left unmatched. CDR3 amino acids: CASSFGLVGPGELFF. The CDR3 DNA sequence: TGTGCCAGTAGTTTCGGACTAGTTGGGCCCGGGGAGCTGTTTTTT.

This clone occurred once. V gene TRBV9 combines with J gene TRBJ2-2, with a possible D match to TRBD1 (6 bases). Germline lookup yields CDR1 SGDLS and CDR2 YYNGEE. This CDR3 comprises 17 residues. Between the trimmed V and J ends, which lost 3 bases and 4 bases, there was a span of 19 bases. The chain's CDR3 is CASSGRSGQFGTGELFF. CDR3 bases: TGTGCCAGCAGCGGTAGGTCCGGACAGTTTGGCACCGGGGAGCTGTTTTTT.

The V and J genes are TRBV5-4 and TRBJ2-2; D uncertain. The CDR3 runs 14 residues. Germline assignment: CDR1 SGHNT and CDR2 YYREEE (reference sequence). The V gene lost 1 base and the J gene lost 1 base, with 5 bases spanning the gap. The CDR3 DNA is TGTGCCAGCAGCTTGATACAGAACACCGGGGAGCTGTTTTTT. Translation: CASSLIQNTGELFF.

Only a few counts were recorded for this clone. The chain's CDR3 is CAIRQGTLQETQYF. The CDR3 region has the DNA TGTGCCATCAGACAGGGAACCCTTCAAGAGACCCAGTACTTC. This chain links TRBV10-3 with TRBJ2-5; D is perhaps TRBD1 (6 bases). CDR1 and CDR2 (germline): ENHRY, SYGVKD. V shed 6 bases and J shed 2 bases, with 13 bases lying between them. The CDR3 covers 14 residues.

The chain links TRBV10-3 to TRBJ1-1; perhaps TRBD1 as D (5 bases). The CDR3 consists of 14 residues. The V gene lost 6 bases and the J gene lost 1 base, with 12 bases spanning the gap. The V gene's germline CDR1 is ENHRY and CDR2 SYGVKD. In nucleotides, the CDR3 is TGTGCCATCAGAGAACCTGACAGGAACACTGAAGCTTTCTTT. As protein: CAIREPDRNTEAFF.

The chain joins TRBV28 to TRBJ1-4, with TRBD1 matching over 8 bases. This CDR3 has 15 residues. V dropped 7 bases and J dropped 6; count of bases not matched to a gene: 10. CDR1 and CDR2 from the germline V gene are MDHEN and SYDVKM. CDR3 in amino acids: CASNPLAGGDEKLFF. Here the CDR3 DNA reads TGTGCCAGCAATCCACTGGCAGGGGGCGATGAAAAACTGTTTTTT.